These T cell receptor beta chains were read from a single sample in a study of blood T cell repertoires in COVID-19. Produced via immunoSEQ multiplex PCR; TCRdb's table is partial and in-frame only. Of about 100,000 clones listed, about 80% are singletons. Input material: peripheral blood. The receptors stem from a man in his 70s with active or convalescent COVID-19. The CDR3 runs from the conserved cysteine through the conserved F or W. A D gene is named only where the DNA matches it firmly. Only some rows state a clone size, as once, few, many or a class for expanded clones.

v_call: TRBV19; j_call: TRBJ2-2; clone_size: -; d_call: -; cdr3_nt: TGTGCCAGTTCCGACTCAACCGGGGAGCTGTTTTTT; cdr3_aa: CASSDSTGELFF
v_call: TRBV5-1; j_call: TRBJ2-1; clone_size: -; d_call: -; cdr3_nt: TGCGCCAGCAGCTTTGTGGCGGGGATTGAGCAGTTCTTC; cdr3_aa: CASSFVAGIEQFF
v_call: TRBV2; j_call: TRBJ2-3; clone_size: -; d_call: TRBD2; cdr3_nt: TGTGCCAGCAGCCGGGACTATAACACAGATACGCAGTATTTT; cdr3_aa: CASSRDYNTDTQYF
v_call: TRBV30; j_call: TRBJ2-4; clone_size: -; d_call: TRBD2; cdr3_nt: TGTGCCTGGAGTTTAGGTAGCGGGGAGGTAAACATTCAGTACTTC; cdr3_aa: CAWSLGSGEVNIQYF
v_call: TRBV5-5; j_call: TRBJ1-4; clone_size: once; d_call: -; cdr3_nt: TGTGCCAGCAGCTTGGGGGACATTAATGAAAAACTGTTTTTT; cdr3_aa: CASSLGDINEKLFF
v_call: TRBV24-1; j_call: TRBJ1-2; clone_size: few; d_call: TRBD1; cdr3_nt: TGTGCCACCAGTGATACGGGACAGGGGATGAGAGGCTACACCTTC; cdr3_aa: CATSDTGQGMRGYTF
v_call: TRBV5-5; j_call: TRBJ2-3; clone_size: -; d_call: -; cdr3_nt: TGTGCCAGCAGCTTGGCCGTACGAACGGGGTTTGTGTCAGATACGCAGTATTTT; cdr3_aa: CASSLAVRTGFVSDTQYF
v_call: TRBV7-6; j_call: TRBJ2-7; clone_size: -; d_call: TRBD1; cdr3_nt: TGTGCCAGCAGCTTCGGACGAGGGGGCATGGGCGAGCAGTACTTC; cdr3_aa: CASSFGRGGMGEQYF
v_call: TRBV20-1; j_call: TRBJ2-5; clone_size: -; d_call: -; cdr3_nt: TGCAGTGCTAGTGAAAGCCTTTCTTACCAAGAGACCCAGTACTTC; cdr3_aa: CSASESLSYQETQYF
v_call: TRBV4-1; j_call: TRBJ1-5; clone_size: few; d_call: -; cdr3_nt: TGCGCCAGCAGCCAAGACCAGAGAGGGAACAATCAGCCCCAGCATTTT; cdr3_aa: CASSQDQRGNNQPQHF
v_call: TRBV19; j_call: TRBJ1-6; clone_size: -; d_call: -; cdr3_nt: TGTGCCAGTAGTTCAACCCGGGATTCACCCCTCCACTTT; cdr3_aa: CASSSTRDSPLHF
v_call: TRBV7-2; j_call: TRBJ2-4; clone_size: -; d_call: -; cdr3_nt: TGTGCCAGCGGGACGGGGGTCCAAAACATTCAGTACTTC; cdr3_aa: CASGTGVQNIQYF
v_call: TRBV7-2; j_call: TRBJ1-3; clone_size: few; d_call: -; cdr3_nt: TGTGCCAGCAGCCACCCAGGGAATTCTGGAAACACCATATATTTT; cdr3_aa: CASSHPGNSGNTIYF
v_call: TRBV29-1; j_call: TRBJ1-1; clone_size: -; d_call: -; cdr3_nt: TGCAGCGAACAGGGATGGAGAGACACTGAAGCTTTCTTT; cdr3_aa: CSEQGWRDTEAFF
v_call: TRBV5-6; j_call: TRBJ2-7; clone_size: -; d_call: -; cdr3_nt: TGTGCCAGCAGCGCCCTAGGGGGAGCCTACGAGCAGTACTTC; cdr3_aa: CASSALGGAYEQYF
v_call: TRBV5-1; j_call: TRBJ2-1; clone_size: -; d_call: -; cdr3_nt: TGCGCCAGCAGCTATCTTGGGGGGAGGAACAATGAGCAGTTCTTC; cdr3_aa: CASSYLGGRNNEQFF
v_call: TRBV3-1/TRBV3-2; j_call: TRBJ2-5; clone_size: once; d_call: TRBD1; cdr3_nt: TGTGCCAGCAGCCAAGTTTTGTCAGGGGGCGCCCCACAAGAGACCCAGTACTTC; cdr3_aa: CASSQVLSGGAPQETQYF
v_call: TRBV19; j_call: TRBJ1-1; clone_size: -; d_call: TRBD1; cdr3_nt: TGTGCCAGTAGTCCCGCGACAGGGGGAAACACTGAAGCTTTCTTT; cdr3_aa: CASSPATGGNTEAFF
v_call: TRBV4-3; j_call: TRBJ2-7; clone_size: -; d_call: TRBD1; cdr3_nt: TGCGCCAGCAGCCAAGTTAGGGGGCAAGCCTACGAGCAGTACTTC; cdr3_aa: CASSQVRGQAYEQYF
v_call: TRBV5-8; j_call: TRBJ1-2; clone_size: -; d_call: -; cdr3_nt: TGTGCCAGCAGCTCAGGAACTTTTGGCTACACCTTC; cdr3_aa: CASSSGTFGYTF
v_call: TRBV9; j_call: TRBJ1-2; clone_size: -; d_call: TRBD1; cdr3_nt: TGTGCCAGCAGCGGGGGGACAGGGGTCTATGGCTACACCTTC; cdr3_aa: CASSGGTGVYGYTF
v_call: TRBV7-2; j_call: TRBJ2-3; clone_size: -; d_call: -; cdr3_nt: TGTGCCAGCAGCCCCGTAACTGGTCGCACAGATACGCAGTATTTT; cdr3_aa: CASSPVTGRTDTQYF
v_call: TRBV12-3/TRBV12-4; j_call: TRBJ2-7; clone_size: -; d_call: -; cdr3_nt: TGTGCCAGCAGTGTGTTGCGCGAGCAGTACTTC; cdr3_aa: CASSVLREQYF
v_call: TRBV5-3; j_call: TRBJ2-3; clone_size: -; d_call: -; cdr3_nt: TGTGCCAGAAGCCCACGCTTCGATACTTCCACAGATACGCAGTATTTT; cdr3_aa: CARSPRFDTSTDTQYF
v_call: TRBV19; j_call: TRBJ1-3; clone_size: -; d_call: TRBD1; cdr3_nt: TGTGCCAGTGTTGCGGACCTCGGGACAGGAATGCCCTACTCTGGAAACACCATATATTTT; cdr3_aa: CASVADLGTGMPYSGNTIYF
v_call: TRBV3-1/TRBV3-2; j_call: TRBJ2-3; clone_size: -; d_call: TRBD1; cdr3_nt: TGTGCCAGCAGCCGTTACAGGGGAATCAGTAGCACAGATACGCAGTATTTT; cdr3_aa: CASSRYRGISSTDTQYF
v_call: TRBV6-1; j_call: TRBJ1-4; clone_size: -; d_call: -; cdr3_nt: TGTGCCAGCAGTGAAGAACTGGGAGGGCGCGGTGAAAAACTGTTTTTT; cdr3_aa: CASSEELGGRGEKLFF
v_call: TRBV30; j_call: TRBJ1-6; clone_size: -; d_call: -; cdr3_nt: TGTGCCGCGACAGTTGAAAATAATTCACCCCTCCACTTT; cdr3_aa: CAATVENNSPLHF
v_call: TRBV13; j_call: TRBJ2-2; clone_size: few; d_call: -; cdr3_nt: TGTGCCAGCAGCATAAGGGGGGGCCTGAACACCGGGGAGCTGTTTTTT; cdr3_aa: CASSIRGGLNTGELFF
v_call: TRBV29-1; j_call: TRBJ2-6; clone_size: many; d_call: TRBD2; cdr3_nt: TGCAGCGTGGACCAGGGCTCGGCGGGAGCTGGGGCCAACGTCCTGACTTTC; cdr3_aa: CSVDQGSAGAGANVLTF
v_call: TRBV2; j_call: TRBJ1-2; clone_size: -; d_call: TRBD1; cdr3_nt: TGTGCCAGCAGTGGGGACAGGGGCAACTATGGCTACACCTTC; cdr3_aa: CASSGDRGNYGYTF
v_call: TRBV4-1; j_call: TRBJ2-7; clone_size: -; d_call: TRBD2; cdr3_nt: TGCGCCAGCAGCCCCCCGGGACTACTGCCCTACGAGCAGTACTTC; cdr3_aa: CASSPPGLLPYEQYF
v_call: TRBV5-1; j_call: TRBJ1-2; clone_size: -; d_call: TRBD1; cdr3_nt: TGCGCCAGCAGCTTGACTTCAGGGGGCGAAGGTGGCTACACCTTC; cdr3_aa: CASSLTSGGEGGYTF
v_call: TRBV5-1; j_call: TRBJ2-1; clone_size: -; d_call: TRBD2; cdr3_nt: TGCGCCAGCAGCTTGGCTACTAGCGGCTACTACAATGAGCAGTTCTTC; cdr3_aa: CASSLATSGYYNEQFF
v_call: TRBV7-8; j_call: TRBJ1-5; clone_size: -; d_call: TRBD1; cdr3_nt: TGTGCCAGCAGCCCCGACAGGGGGCATCAGCCCCAGCATTTT; cdr3_aa: CASSPDRGHQPQHF
v_call: TRBV6-4; j_call: TRBJ2-7; clone_size: -; d_call: TRBD1; cdr3_nt: TGTGCCAGCAGTGAAGGTTTTGGACAGGGGGGGTACGAGCAGTACTTC; cdr3_aa: CASSEGFGQGGYEQYF
v_call: TRBV27; j_call: TRBJ2-7; clone_size: -; d_call: -; cdr3_nt: TGTGCCAGCAGCCTGTCAGGTTACAACGAGCAGTACTTC; cdr3_aa: CASSLSGYNEQYF
v_call: TRBV2; j_call: TRBJ1-4; clone_size: -; d_call: -; cdr3_nt: TGTGCCAGCAACCGGTTTGAGCGGACTAATGAAAAACTGTTTTTT; cdr3_aa: CASNRFERTNEKLFF
v_call: TRBV6-5; j_call: TRBJ2-3; clone_size: -; d_call: -; cdr3_nt: TGTGCCAGCAGTTACGAAACAGGGACGGCAGATACGCAGTATTTT; cdr3_aa: CASSYETGTADTQYF
v_call: TRBV5-4; j_call: TRBJ2-6; clone_size: -; d_call: -; cdr3_nt: TGTGCCAGCAGCTTGTCAGGGTCTGGGGCCAACGTCCTGACTTTC; cdr3_aa: CASSLSGSGANVLTF
v_call: TRBV7-8; j_call: TRBJ2-7; clone_size: -; d_call: -; cdr3_nt: TGTGCCAGCAGCCTCGCCATAGCAGGGGGGACCTACGAGCAGTACTTC; cdr3_aa: CASSLAIAGGTYEQYF
v_call: TRBV30; j_call: TRBJ1-4; clone_size: few; d_call: TRBD1; cdr3_nt: TGTGCCTGGAAAGGGACAGGGCTTCGAGAAAAACTGTTTTTT; cdr3_aa: CAWKGTGLREKLFF
v_call: TRBV10-3; j_call: TRBJ2-2; clone_size: -; d_call: -; cdr3_nt: TGTGCCTCGAACCTGGGACAGAACACCGGGGAGCTGTTTTTT; cdr3_aa: CASNLGQNTGELFF
v_call: TRBV28; j_call: TRBJ2-5; clone_size: -; d_call: TRBD1; cdr3_nt: TGTGCCACCCATGGGACAGAATACCAAGAGACCCAGTACTTC; cdr3_aa: CATHGTEYQETQYF
v_call: TRBV30; j_call: TRBJ2-4; clone_size: -; d_call: -; cdr3_nt: TGTGCCTGGAGTCCCGGGGACCGCGGGATTAAGGGAAACATTCAGTACTTC; cdr3_aa: CAWSPGDRGIKGNIQYF
v_call: TRBV11-2; j_call: TRBJ1-3; clone_size: -; d_call: -; cdr3_nt: TGTGCCAGCAGCACCCCGGGGACTGGAAACACCATATATTTT; cdr3_aa: CASSTPGTGNTIYF
v_call: TRBV5-6; j_call: TRBJ1-6; clone_size: -; d_call: TRBD1; cdr3_nt: TGTGCCAGCAGCTTGGAGGCAGGGGGCGGTAATTCACCCCTCCACTTT; cdr3_aa: CASSLEAGGGNSPLHF
v_call: TRBV7-2; j_call: TRBJ2-2; clone_size: -; d_call: -; cdr3_nt: TGTGCCAGCAGCTTAGGTCCAGCGAACACCGGGGAGCTGTTTTTT; cdr3_aa: CASSLGPANTGELFF
v_call: TRBV27; j_call: TRBJ1-2; clone_size: -; d_call: -; cdr3_nt: TGTGCCAGCAGTTTATCGGCGGGTCGTATCCCGGTGTGGGGCTACACCTTC; cdr3_aa: CASSLSAGRIPVWGYTF
v_call: TRBV6-2/TRBV6-3; j_call: TRBJ2-7; clone_size: -; d_call: TRBD1; cdr3_nt: TGTGCCAGCAGCAGACAGGGTACCGAGCAGTACTTC; cdr3_aa: CASSRQGTEQYF
v_call: TRBV6-5; j_call: TRBJ2-3; clone_size: once; d_call: -; cdr3_nt: TGTGCCAGCAGTACTGGGCAGCGGGATACGCAGTATTTT; cdr3_aa: CASSTGQRDTQYF
v_call: TRBV19; j_call: TRBJ1-2; clone_size: once; d_call: -; cdr3_nt: TGTGCCAGTAGTATGGGTAGCGGGGGTGGAAACTATGGCTACACCTTC; cdr3_aa: CASSMGSGGGNYGYTF
v_call: TRBV18; j_call: TRBJ2-3; clone_size: -; d_call: TRBD1; cdr3_nt: TGTGCCAGCTCACCACCAGACAGGGTTTTCGTCACAGATACGCAGTATTTT; cdr3_aa: CASSPPDRVFVTDTQYF
v_call: TRBV28; j_call: TRBJ1-2; clone_size: -; d_call: -; cdr3_nt: TGTGCCAGCACCCTGGGAGGACCCAACTATGGCTACACCTTC; cdr3_aa: CASTLGGPNYGYTF
v_call: TRBV7-9; j_call: TRBJ1-2; clone_size: -; d_call: -; cdr3_nt: TGTGCCAGCAGCTATGAGGAGCTCTATGGCTACACCTTC; cdr3_aa: CASSYEELYGYTF
v_call: TRBV5-4; j_call: TRBJ2-5; clone_size: -; d_call: -; cdr3_nt: TGTGCCAGCAGCAAAGGTCCGGGCCAAGAGACCCAGTACTTC; cdr3_aa: CASSKGPGQETQYF
v_call: TRBV28; j_call: TRBJ1-1; clone_size: -; d_call: TRBD1; cdr3_nt: TGTGCCACCAAGGGACAGGGGAACACTGAAGCTTTCTTT; cdr3_aa: CATKGQGNTEAFF
v_call: TRBV30; j_call: TRBJ2-1; clone_size: -; d_call: -; cdr3_nt: TGTGCCTGGACTACTACAGGGTTGTTATACAATGAGCAGTTCTTC; cdr3_aa: CAWTTTGLLYNEQFF
v_call: TRBV6-2/TRBV6-3; j_call: TRBJ2-1; clone_size: -; d_call: TRBD2; cdr3_nt: TGTGCCAGCAGCCCCGGCGCGGGAGGGCCTTCCCCCCTTAATGAGCAGTTCTTC; cdr3_aa: CASSPGAGGPSPLNEQFF
v_call: TRBV18; j_call: TRBJ2-2; clone_size: -; d_call: TRBD2; cdr3_nt: TGTGCCAGCACACCGACTAGCGGGAAGGGCGGGGAGCTGTTTTTT; cdr3_aa: CASTPTSGKGGELFF